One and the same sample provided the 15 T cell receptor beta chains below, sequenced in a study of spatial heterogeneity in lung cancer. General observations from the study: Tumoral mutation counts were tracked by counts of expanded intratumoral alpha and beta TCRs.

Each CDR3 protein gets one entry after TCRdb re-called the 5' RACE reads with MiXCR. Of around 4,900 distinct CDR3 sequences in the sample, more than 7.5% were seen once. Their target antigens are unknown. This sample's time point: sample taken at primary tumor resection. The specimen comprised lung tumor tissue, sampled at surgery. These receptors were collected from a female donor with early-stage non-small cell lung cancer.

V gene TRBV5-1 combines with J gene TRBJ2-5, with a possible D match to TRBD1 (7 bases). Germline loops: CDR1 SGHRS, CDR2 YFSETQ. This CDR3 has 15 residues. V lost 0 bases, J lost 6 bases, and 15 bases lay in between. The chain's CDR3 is CASSLVGGAGKTQYF. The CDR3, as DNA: TGCGCCAGCAGCTTGGTAGGGGGCGCGGGAAAGACCCAGTACTTC.

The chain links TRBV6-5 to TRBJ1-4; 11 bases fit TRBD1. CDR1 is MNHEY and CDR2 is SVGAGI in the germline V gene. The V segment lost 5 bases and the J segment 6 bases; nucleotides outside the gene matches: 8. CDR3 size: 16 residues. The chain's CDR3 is CASSRPPGQGDEKLFF. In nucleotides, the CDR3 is TGTGCCAGCAGTAGGCCTCCGGGACAGGGGGATGAAAAACTGTTTTTT.

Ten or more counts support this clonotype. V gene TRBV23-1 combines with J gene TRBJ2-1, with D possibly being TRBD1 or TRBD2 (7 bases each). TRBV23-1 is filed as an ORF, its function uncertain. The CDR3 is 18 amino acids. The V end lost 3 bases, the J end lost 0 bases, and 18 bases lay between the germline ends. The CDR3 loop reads CASSHGRGGLSSYNEQFF. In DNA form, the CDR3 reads TGCGCCAGCAGTCATGGCAGGGGGGGTTTAAGCTCCTACAATGAGCAGTTCTTC.

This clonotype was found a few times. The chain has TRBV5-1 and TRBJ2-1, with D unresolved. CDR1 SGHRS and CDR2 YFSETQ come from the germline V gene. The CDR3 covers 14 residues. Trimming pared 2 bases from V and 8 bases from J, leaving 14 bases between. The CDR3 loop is CASSFGPIPYEQFF. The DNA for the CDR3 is TGCGCCAGCAGCTTCGGACCTATACCCTATGAGCAGTTCTTC.

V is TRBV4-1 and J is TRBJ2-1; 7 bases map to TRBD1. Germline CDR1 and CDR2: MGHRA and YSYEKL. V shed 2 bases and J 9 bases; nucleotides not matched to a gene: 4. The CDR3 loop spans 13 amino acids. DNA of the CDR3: TGCGCCAGCAGCCAACCGGCAGGGGGTGAGCAGTTCTTC. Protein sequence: CASSQPAGGEQFF.

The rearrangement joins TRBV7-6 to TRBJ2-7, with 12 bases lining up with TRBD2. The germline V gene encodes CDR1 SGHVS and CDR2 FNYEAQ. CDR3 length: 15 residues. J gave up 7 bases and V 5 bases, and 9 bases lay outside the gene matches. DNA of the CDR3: TGTGCCAGCAGCCTACCTAGCGGGAGGGCAGAAGAGCAGTACGTC. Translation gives CASSLPSGRAEEQYV.

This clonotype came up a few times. CDR3: CASSGASGSTDTQYF. The CDR3 bases are TGTGCCAGCAGTGGGGCTAGCGGTAGCACAGATACGCAGTATTTT. The chain has TRBV6-1 and TRBJ2-3; 7 bases align to TRBD2. The CDR3 totals 15 residues. Trimming at V came to 4 bases and at J to 0 bases, leaving 4 bases not matched to a gene. The germline gives CDR1 MNHNS, CDR2 SASEGT.

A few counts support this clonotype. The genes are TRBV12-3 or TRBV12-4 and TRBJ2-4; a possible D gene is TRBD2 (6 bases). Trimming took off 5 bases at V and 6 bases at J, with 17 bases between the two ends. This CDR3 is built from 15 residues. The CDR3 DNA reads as TGTGCCAGCAGTCCCGACGGAGGGGTAGGAAACATTCAGTACTTC. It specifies CASSPDGGVGNIQYF.

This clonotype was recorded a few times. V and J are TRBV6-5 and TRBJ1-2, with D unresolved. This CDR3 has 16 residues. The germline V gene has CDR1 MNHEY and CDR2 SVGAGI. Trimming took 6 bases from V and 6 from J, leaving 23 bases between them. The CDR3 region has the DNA TGTGCCAGCAGCCTCCTTCCCGGTGGCCAGCATAATGGCTACACCTTC. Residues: CASSLLPGGQHNGYTF.

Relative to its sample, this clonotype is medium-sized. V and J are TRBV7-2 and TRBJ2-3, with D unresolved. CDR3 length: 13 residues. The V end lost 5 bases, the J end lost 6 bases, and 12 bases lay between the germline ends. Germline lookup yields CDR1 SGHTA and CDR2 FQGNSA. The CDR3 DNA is TGTGCCAGCAGCCCCCTAGTAGGGGATACGCAGTATTTT. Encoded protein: CASSPLVGDTQYF.

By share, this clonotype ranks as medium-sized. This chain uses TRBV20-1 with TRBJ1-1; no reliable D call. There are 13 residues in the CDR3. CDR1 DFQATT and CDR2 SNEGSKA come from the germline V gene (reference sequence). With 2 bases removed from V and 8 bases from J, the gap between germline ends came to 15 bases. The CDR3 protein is CSARPSMAFEAFF. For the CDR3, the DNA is TGCAGTGCTAGACCCTCCATGGCCTTCGAAGCTTTCTTT.

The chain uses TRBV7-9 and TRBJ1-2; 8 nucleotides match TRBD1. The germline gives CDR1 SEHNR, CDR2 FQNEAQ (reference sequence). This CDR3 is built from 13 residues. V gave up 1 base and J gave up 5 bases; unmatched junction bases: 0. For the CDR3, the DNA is TGTGCCAGCAGCTTAGGGACAGGGTATGGCTACACCTTC. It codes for CASSLGTGYGYTF.

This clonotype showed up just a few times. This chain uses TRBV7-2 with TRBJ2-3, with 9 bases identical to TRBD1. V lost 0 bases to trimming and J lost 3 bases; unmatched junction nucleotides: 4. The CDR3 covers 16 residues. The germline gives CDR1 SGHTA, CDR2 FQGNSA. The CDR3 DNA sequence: TGTGCCAGCAGCTTAGCGGGGACAGGGTGGACAGATACGCAGTATTTT. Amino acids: CASSLAGTGWTDTQYF.

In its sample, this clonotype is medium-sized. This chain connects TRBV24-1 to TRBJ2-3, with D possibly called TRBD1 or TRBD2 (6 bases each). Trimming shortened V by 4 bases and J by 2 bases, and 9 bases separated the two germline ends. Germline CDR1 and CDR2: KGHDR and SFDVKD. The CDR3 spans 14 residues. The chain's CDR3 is CATSDRGHTDTQYF. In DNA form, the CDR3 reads TGTGCCACCAGTGACCGGGGGCACACAGATACGCAGTATTTT.

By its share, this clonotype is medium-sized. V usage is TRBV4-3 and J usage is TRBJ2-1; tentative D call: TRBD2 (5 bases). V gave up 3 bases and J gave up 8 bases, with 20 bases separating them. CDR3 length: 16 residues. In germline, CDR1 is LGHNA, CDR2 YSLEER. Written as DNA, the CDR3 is TGCGCCAGCAGCCATCCCACGGGGAGTTCCAACGATGAGCAGTTCTTC. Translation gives CASSHPTGSSNDEQFF.